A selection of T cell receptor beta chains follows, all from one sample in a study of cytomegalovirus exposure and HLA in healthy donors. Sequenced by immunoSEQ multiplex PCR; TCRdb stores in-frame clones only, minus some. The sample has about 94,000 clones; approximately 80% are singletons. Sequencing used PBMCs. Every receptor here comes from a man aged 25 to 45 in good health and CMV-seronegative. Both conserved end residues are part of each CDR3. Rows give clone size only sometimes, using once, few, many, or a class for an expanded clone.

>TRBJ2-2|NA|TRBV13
CASSDAGDTGELFF
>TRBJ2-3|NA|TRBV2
CASTGGASTDTQYF
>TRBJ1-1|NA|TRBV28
CASSTTGGGYTEAFF
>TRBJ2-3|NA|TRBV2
CANRPQGDGTQYF
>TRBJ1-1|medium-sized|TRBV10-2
CASSSGRGYTEAFF
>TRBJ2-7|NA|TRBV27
CASRLTGAQGEQYF
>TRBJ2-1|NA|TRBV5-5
CASSSRGGLESEQFF
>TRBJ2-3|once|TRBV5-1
CASSLDQTDTQYF
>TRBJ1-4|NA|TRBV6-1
CACQTGEETEKLFF
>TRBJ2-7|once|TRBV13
CASSPTGQGPSYEQYF
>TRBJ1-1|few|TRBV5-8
CASSLLQWGRNTEAFF
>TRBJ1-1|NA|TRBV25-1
CASSEYINTEAFF
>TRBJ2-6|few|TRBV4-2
CASSQDQGSGANVLTF
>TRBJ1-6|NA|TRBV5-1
CASSLARGHSPLHF
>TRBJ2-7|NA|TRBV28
CASSSNTVSYEQYF